Given below is one T cell receptor (beta chain) in context. Some clones are missing from TCRdb's copy, which holds only in-frame ones; the method was immunoSEQ multiplex PCR. The sample holds under 45,000 clones, around 80% seen once. The data are from a study of blood T cell repertoires in COVID-19. Study in general: Acute and convalescent COVID-19 specimens originated in the United States, Italy and Spain.

Germline V lookup: CDR1 LNHDA, CDR2 SQIVND (reference sequence). The V and J ends lost 2 bases and 1 base respectively, with 5 bases between them. This CDR3 is 13 amino acids long. The clonotype originates from a man older than 75 with acute or convalescent COVID-19. The specimen was peripheral blood. The rearrangement joins TRBV19 to TRBJ1-1, with D hard to call. The DNA of the CDR3 is TGTGCCAGTAGTATATCCAGGAACACTGAAGCTTTCTTT. Encoded protein: CASSISRNTEAFF.